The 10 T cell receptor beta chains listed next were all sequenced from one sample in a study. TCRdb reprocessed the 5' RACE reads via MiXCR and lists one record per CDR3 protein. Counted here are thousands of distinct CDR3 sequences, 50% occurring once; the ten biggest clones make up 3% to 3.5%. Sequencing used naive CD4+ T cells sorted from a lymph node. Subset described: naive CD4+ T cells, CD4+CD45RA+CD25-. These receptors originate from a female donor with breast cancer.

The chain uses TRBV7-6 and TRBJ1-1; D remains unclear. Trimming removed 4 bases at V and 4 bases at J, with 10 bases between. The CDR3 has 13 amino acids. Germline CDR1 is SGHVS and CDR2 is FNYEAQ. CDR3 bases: TGTGCCAGCAGCTCCGAGAGTGGCACTGAAGCTTTCTTT. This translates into CASSSESGTEAFF. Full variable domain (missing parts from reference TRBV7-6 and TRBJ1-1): GAGVSQSPRYKVTKRGQDVALRCDPISGHVSLYWYRQALGQGPEFLTYFNYEAQQDKSGLPNDRFSAERPEGSISTLTIQRTEQRDSAMYRCASSSESGTEAFFGQGTRLTVV.

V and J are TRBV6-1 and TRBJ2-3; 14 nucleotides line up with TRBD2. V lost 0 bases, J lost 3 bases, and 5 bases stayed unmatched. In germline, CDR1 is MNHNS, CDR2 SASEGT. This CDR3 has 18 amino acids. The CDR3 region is CASSEAIRLAGGTDTQYF. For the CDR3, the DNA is TGTGCCAGCAGTGAAGCGATCCGACTAGCGGGGGGGACAGATACGCAGTATTTT.

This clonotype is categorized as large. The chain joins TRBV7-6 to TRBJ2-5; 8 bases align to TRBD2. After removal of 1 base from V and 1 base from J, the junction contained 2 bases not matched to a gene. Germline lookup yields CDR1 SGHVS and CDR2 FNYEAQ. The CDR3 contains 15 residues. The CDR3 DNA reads TGTGCCAGCAGCTTAGGAACTAGCGGCCAAGAGACCCAGTACTTC. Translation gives CASSLGTSGQETQYF.

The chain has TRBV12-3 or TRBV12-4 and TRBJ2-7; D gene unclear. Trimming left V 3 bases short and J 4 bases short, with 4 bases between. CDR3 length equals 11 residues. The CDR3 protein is CASSLGYEQYF. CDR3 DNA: TGTGCCAGCAGTTTGGGTTACGAGCAGTACTTC.

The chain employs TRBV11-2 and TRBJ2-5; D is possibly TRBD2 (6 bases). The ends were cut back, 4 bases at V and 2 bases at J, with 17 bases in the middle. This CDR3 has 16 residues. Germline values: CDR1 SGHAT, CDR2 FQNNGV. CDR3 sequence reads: CASSSLRRGRQETQYF. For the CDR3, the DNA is TGTGCCAGCAGCTCACTACGTCGGGGGAGGCAAGAGACCCAGTACTTC.

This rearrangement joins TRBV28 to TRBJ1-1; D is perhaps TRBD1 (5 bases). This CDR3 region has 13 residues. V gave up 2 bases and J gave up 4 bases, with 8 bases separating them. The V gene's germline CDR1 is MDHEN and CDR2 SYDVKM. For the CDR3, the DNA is TGTGCCAGCAGTTTAAGGGGAGGCACTGAAGCTTTCTTT. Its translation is CASSLRGGTEAFF.

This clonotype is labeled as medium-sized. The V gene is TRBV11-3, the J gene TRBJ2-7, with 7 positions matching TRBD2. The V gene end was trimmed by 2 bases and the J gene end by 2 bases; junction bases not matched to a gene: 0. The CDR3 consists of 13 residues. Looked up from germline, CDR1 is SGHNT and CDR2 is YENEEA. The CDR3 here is CASSLLAAYEQYF. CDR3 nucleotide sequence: TGTGCCAGCAGCTTACTAGCGGCCTACGAGCAGTACTTC.

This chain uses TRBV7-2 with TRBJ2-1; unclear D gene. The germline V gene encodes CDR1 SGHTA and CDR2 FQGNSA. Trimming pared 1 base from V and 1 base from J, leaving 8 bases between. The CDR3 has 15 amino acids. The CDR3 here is CASSLVVTSYNEQFF. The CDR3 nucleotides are TGTGCCAGCAGCTTAGTTGTGACATCCTACAATGAGCAGTTCTTC.

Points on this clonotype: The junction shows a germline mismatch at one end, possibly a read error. CDR3 sequence reads: CACSLRTDTYGYTF. CDR3 DNA sequence: TGTGCCTGCAGCTTACGGACGGACACCTATGGCTACACCTTC. V and J are TRBV7-2 and TRBJ1-2, with D possibly being TRBD1 (5 bases). Germline V gene data show CDR1 as SGHTA and CDR2 as FQGNSA. The CDR3 extends over 14 amino acids.

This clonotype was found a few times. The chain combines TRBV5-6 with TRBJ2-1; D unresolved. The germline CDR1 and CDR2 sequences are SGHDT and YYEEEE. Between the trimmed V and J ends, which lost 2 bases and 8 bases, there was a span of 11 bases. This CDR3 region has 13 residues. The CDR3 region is CASSFGYRDEQFF. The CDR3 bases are TGTGCCAGCAGCTTCGGTTACCGGGATGAGCAGTTCTTC.